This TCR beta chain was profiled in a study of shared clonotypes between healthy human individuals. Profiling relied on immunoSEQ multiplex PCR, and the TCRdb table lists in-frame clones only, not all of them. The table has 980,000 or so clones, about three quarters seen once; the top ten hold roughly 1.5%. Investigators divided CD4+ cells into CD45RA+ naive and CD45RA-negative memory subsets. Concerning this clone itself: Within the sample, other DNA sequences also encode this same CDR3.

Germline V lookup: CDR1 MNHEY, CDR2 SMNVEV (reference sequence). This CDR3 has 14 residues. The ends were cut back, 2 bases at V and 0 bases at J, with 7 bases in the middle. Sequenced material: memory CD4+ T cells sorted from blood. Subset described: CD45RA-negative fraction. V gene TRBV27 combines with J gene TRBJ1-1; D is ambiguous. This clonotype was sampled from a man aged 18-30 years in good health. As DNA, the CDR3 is TGTGCCAGCAGTTTAGGTGGGGTGAACACTGAAGCTTTCTTT. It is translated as CASSLGGVNTEAFF.